Below are 13 T cell receptor beta chains sequenced from a single sample in a study of blood T cells in healthy people across ages (dated by TCRdb to the mid-2010s). Library construction relied on 5' RACE. Data came from an Illumina HiSeq 2500. A second PCR of roughly 6 to 12 cycles was run with a J-beta primer mix and a sample-barcoded 5' primer. TCRdb reprocessed the public reads (quality trimming at Q25 with fastp, clone calling with MiXCR) and kept in-frame beta chains. A single entry per CDR3 protein holds the most common genes and DNA from its merged rows. The sample yields approximately 670,000 distinct CDR3 sequences; approximately 40% were counted once. Approximately 29% of the sample lies in the top ten. The sequenced material came from blood. These receptors came from a man older than 75 in good health.

The rearrangement uses TRBV5-6 and TRBJ2-3, with TRBD2 matching 7 bases. V lost 2 bases to trimming and J lost 2 bases; unmatched junction nucleotides: 14. Germline CDR1 is SGHDT and CDR2 is YYEEEE. The CDR3 extends over 18 amino acids. CDR3 nucleotide sequence: TGTGCCAGCAGCTTCTACTGTACTCAGCGGGGCTTCACAGATACGCAGTATTTT. Amino acid sequence: CASSFYCTQRGFTDTQYF.

This clonotype showed up just a few times. The chain is built from TRBV9 and TRBJ2-5; D may be TRBD1 (6 bases). The CDR3 has 15 residues. The germline CDR1 and CDR2 sequences are SGDLS and YYNGEE. The germline V and J ends were trimmed by 0 bases and 2 bases, with 11 bases remaining between them. Written as DNA, the CDR3 is TGTGCCAGCAGCGTAGCTAAGACAGGACAAGAGACCCAGTACTTC. Translation gives CASSVAKTGQETQYF.

V is TRBV4-3 and J is TRBJ2-1, with D tentatively TRBD1 or TRBD2 (6 bases each). The CDR3 loop spans 14 amino acids. Germline CDR1 is LGHNA and CDR2 is YSLEER. V dropped 1 base and J dropped 10 bases, with 14 bases sitting between them. CDR3 DNA sequence: TGCGCCAGCAGCCAAGTTGGGGGGCTAGGAGAGCAGTTCTTC. Translation: CASSQVGGLGEQFF.

This clonotype has more than one count but fewer than ten. V gene TRBV7-2 combines with J gene TRBJ1-4; TRBD1 matches at 8 bases. Trimming cost V 4 bases and J 3 bases; bases outside gene matches: 4. This CDR3 region has 15 residues. Germline CDR1 and CDR2: SGHTA and FQGNSA. CDR3 DNA: TGTGCCAGCAGCTCCTACAGGGGGGCTAATGAAAAACTGTTTTTT. Translating gives CASSSYRGANEKLFF.

The CDR3 DNA reads TGTGCCAACGCTGGCCGATCTGCTTACTACAATGAGCAGTTCTTC. As protein: CANAGRSAYYNEQFF. V gene TRBV28 combines with J gene TRBJ2-1; D is uncertain. CDR1 MDHEN and CDR2 SYDVKM come from the germline V gene. The CDR3 sequence is 15 residues long. The V end lost 10 bases, the J end lost 3 bases, and 19 bases lay between the germline ends.

There are a few counts of this clonotype. This chain joins TRBV11-1 and TRBJ1-2; TRBD1 might be the D (5 bases). Germline assignment: CDR1 SGHAT and CDR2 FQDESV (reference sequence). Trimming cost V 5 bases and J 7 bases, with 14 bases left between them. CDR3 size: 13 residues. The CDR3 sequence is CASSQERGFGYTF. The CDR3 region has the DNA TGTGCCAGCAGCCAGGAAAGGGGATTTGGCTACACCTTC. Together with reference TRBV11-1 and TRBJ1-2, the CDR3 gives the full variable domain: EAEVAQSPRYKITEKSQAVAFWCDPISGHATLYWYRQILGQGPELLVQFQDESVVDDSQLPKDRFSAERLKGVDSTLKIQPAELGDSAMYLCASSQERGFGYTFGSGTRLTVV.

The chain couples TRBV3-1 to TRBJ2-7; D uncertain. The CDR3 sequence is 14 residues long. Germline assignment: CDR1 LGHDT and CDR2 YNNKEL (reference sequence). The ends were cut back, 0 bases at V and 4 bases at J, with 10 bases in the middle. Here the CDR3 reads CASSQDRQSYEQYF. The CDR3, as DNA: TGTGCCAGCAGCCAAGACCGGCAATCTTACGAGCAGTACTTC.

This clonotype showed up many times. The rearrangement joins TRBV19 to TRBJ1-2, with TRBD1 as a possible D gene (6 bases). V lost 7 bases, J lost 2 bases, and 20 bases lay in between. CDR1 and CDR2 from the germline V gene are LNHDA and SQIVND (reference sequence). This CDR3 has 16 amino acids. The CDR3 nucleotides are TGTGCCAGTACTTACCTGACTGGGGGGCGCAACTATGGCTACACCTTC. This gives the protein CASTYLTGGRNYGYTF.

This clonotype was picked up a small number of times. V usage is TRBV7-3 and J usage is TRBJ2-5; D is possibly TRBD1 (5 bases). V was cut by 0 bases and J by 5 bases, with 10 bases left in between. Germline loops: CDR1 SGHTA, CDR2 FQGTGA. CDR3 length equals 14 residues. The CDR3 coding sequence is TGTGCCAGCAGCTTAACGCGACAGACGGAGACCCAGTACTTC. Translating gives CASSLTRQTETQYF.

This clonotype was recorded at least ten times. The gene calls are TRBV7-9 and TRBJ1-6; D possibly corresponds to TRBD1 (5 bases). The germline gives CDR1 SEHNR, CDR2 FQNEAQ (reference sequence). Trimming left V 3 bases short and J 8 bases short, with 14 bases between. The CDR3 consists of 15 residues. The chain's CDR3 is CASSFQRQGYSPLHF. DNA of the CDR3: TGTGCCAGCAGCTTTCAGAGGCAGGGCTATTCACCCCTCCACTTT.

The V call is TRBV7-9, the J call TRBJ2-7; TRBD2 aligns across 9 bases. From germline, CDR1 is SEHNR and CDR2 FQNEAQ (reference sequence). This CDR3 is 17 amino acids long. The V segment lost 5 bases and the J segment 7 bases; nucleotides outside the gene matches: 18. The CDR3 DNA sequence: TGTGCCAGCAGCGAAAGACTAGCGGTCCTTTTCGGCAATGAGCAGTACTTC. Protein sequence: CASSERLAVLFGNEQYF.

V usage is TRBV11-3 and J usage is TRBJ2-7; 8 nucleotides agree with TRBD1. J gave up 5 bases and V 5 bases, and 8 bases lay outside the gene matches. CDR3 length: 14 amino acids. Germline loops: CDR1 SGHNT, CDR2 YENEEA. The chain's CDR3 is CASSARTGPDEQYF. CDR3 DNA: TGTGCCAGCAGCGCAAGGACAGGGCCTGACGAGCAGTACTTC. The whole variable domain, filled in from reference TRBV11-3 and TRBJ2-7, reads EAGVVQSPRYKIIEKKQPVAFWCNPISGHNTLYWYLQNLGQGPELLIRYENEEAVDDSQLPKDRFSAERLKGVDSTLKIQPAELGDSAVYLCASSARTGPDEQYFGPGTRLTVT.

The chain couples TRBV6-6 to TRBJ2-3; TRBD2 aligns across 14 bases. From germline, CDR1 is MNHNY and CDR2 SVGAGI (reference sequence). This CDR3 comprises 15 residues. With V trimmed by 4 bases and J by 7 bases, 4 bases remained unmatched. The CDR3 sequence is CASSSGLAGGYTQYF. CDR3 bases: TGTGCCAGCAGTTCAGGACTAGCGGGGGGTTATACGCAGTATTTT.